Below are 14 T cell receptor beta chains sequenced from a single sample in a study of blood T cell repertoires in COVID-19. Method: immunoSEQ multiplex PCR; TCRdb's copy keeps in-frame clones and lacks some. The profile shows a few hundred thousand clones, 75% to 90% of them singletons. The specimen sequenced was peripheral blood. All receptors derive from a woman in her forties who had recovered from COVID-19.

The table lists this clone with a count of one. The chain uses TRBV5-1 and TRBJ1-3; TRBD1 is a possible D gene (6 bases). Between the trimmed V and J ends, which lost 3 bases and 4 bases, there was a span of 17 bases. The CDR3 covers 16 residues. Germline V gene lookup returns CDR1 SGHRS and CDR2 YFSETQ. DNA for the CDR3: TGCGCCAGCAGCTACGGAACAGGGATACGAGGAAACACCATATATTTT. It yields the protein CASSYGTGIRGNTIYF. The full variable domain, completed using reference TRBV5-1 and TRBJ1-3, is KAGVTQTPRYLIKTRGQQVTLSCSPISGHRSVSWYQQTPGQGLQFLFEYFSETQRNKGNFPGRFSGRQFSNSRSEMNVSTLELGDSALYLCASSYGTGIRGNTIYFGEGSWLTVV.

This chain uses TRBV6-6 with TRBJ2-7; TRBD1 matches at 8 bases. There are 15 residues in the CDR3. Germline V lookup: CDR1 MNHNY, CDR2 SVGAGI (reference sequence). J lost 1 base, V lost 5 bases, and 7 bases had no gene match. The DNA for the CDR3 is TGTGCCAGCAGTCCCGGACAGGGCCGGTCCTACGAGCAGTACTTC. Protein: CASSPGQGRSYEQYF.

The gene calls are TRBV19 and TRBJ2-1, with TRBD2 matching over 7 bases. CDR3 length equals 14 residues. The V gene end was trimmed by 7 bases and the J gene end by 9 bases; junction bases not matched to a gene: 12. Germline CDR1 is LNHDA and CDR2 is SQIVND (reference sequence). Written as DNA, the CDR3 is TGTGCCAGTACCCCGGGGGGTCTAGCCGGTGAGCAGTTCTTC. Translation gives CASTPGGLAGEQFF.

The chain couples TRBV10-3 to TRBJ2-7, with D possibly being TRBD1 (5 bases). V lost 10 bases and J lost 4, with 14 bases in between. The CDR3 sequence is 12 residues long. The V gene's germline CDR1 is ENHRY and CDR2 SYGVKD. The CDR3 here is CATQGDGYEQYF. In nucleotides, the CDR3 is TGTGCCACGCAGGGTGACGGGTACGAGCAGTACTTC.

The gene calls are TRBV7-8 and TRBJ2-1; TRBD1 agrees at 8 bases. The CDR3 loop spans 16 amino acids. CDR1 and CDR2 (germline): SGHVS, FQNEAQ. The ends lost 1 base at V and 4 bases at J; junction bases unmatched: 6. The CDR3 loop is CASSLVGGQAYNEQFF. DNA of the CDR3: TGTGCCAGCAGCTTAGTGGGGGGACAGGCATACAATGAGCAGTTCTTC. Complete variable domain (other parts from reference TRBV7-8 and TRBJ2-1): GAGVSQSPRYKVAKRGQDVALRCDPISGHVSLFWYQQALGQGPEFLTYFQNEAQLDKSGLPSDRFFAERPEGSVSTLKIQRTQQEDSAVYLCASSLVGGQAYNEQFFGPGTRLTVL.

On this clone itself: A junction end diverges from the germline sequence, so it may reflect a read error. This rearrangement joins TRBV7-7 to TRBJ2-2; 9 nucleotides line up with TRBD2. Germline CDR1 reads SSHAT; CDR2 reads FNYEAQ (reference sequence). The CDR3 loop spans 17 amino acids. CDR3 protein: CASSLRPLAGSAGELFF. In nucleotides, the CDR3 is TGTGCTAGCAGCTTAAGACCTCTAGCGGGAAGTGCCGGGGAGCTGTTTTTT. Drawing the rest from reference TRBV7-7 and TRBJ2-2, the complete variable domain is GAGVSQSPRYKVTKRGQDVTLRCDPISSHATLYWYQQALGQGPEFLTYFNYEAQPDKSGLPSDRFSAERPEGSISTLTIQRTEQRDSAMYRCASSLRPLAGSAGELFFGEGSRLTVL.

The V call is TRBV18, the J call TRBJ2-7; 7 nucleotides agree with TRBD2. J lost 6 bases, V lost 10 bases, and 15 bases had no gene match. The CDR3 is made up of 14 amino acids. The germline gives CDR1 KGHSH, CDR2 LQKENI. The CDR3 coding sequence is TGTGCCACCCGTTGGGGGGAGGGCCATGGCGAGCAGTACTTC. Encoded protein: CATRWGEGHGEQYF.

This chain joins TRBV5-1 and TRBJ1-1; D unresolved. With 2 bases removed from V and 1 base from J, the gap between germline ends came to 6 bases. The CDR3 runs to 13 residues. Germline V CDR1 and CDR2: SGHRS, YFSETQ. The CDR3 is CASSFGENTEAFF. CDR3 sequence (DNA): TGCGCCAGCAGCTTCGGGGAGAACACTGAAGCTTTCTTT.

This rearrangement joins TRBV7-3 to TRBJ2-1; 9 bases line up with TRBD2. V trimming: 3 bases; J trimming: 10 bases; junction bases outside the gene matches: 10. The germline V gene has CDR1 SGHTA and CDR2 FQGTGA. The CDR3 is 15 residues long. CDR3 coding DNA: TGTGCCAGCAGCTTTACCGGGACTAGCATATTAGAGCAGTTCTTC. Protein: CASSFTGTSILEQFF.

Notes on this clone: A read error may account for a junction end that differs from germline. The CDR3 DNA is TGTGCCTGGAGTGTTGGGTCTGAGGAGGCTAAGGCCTTC. Its protein product is CAWSVGSEEAKAF. The chain uses TRBV30 and TRBJ1-2; D is ambiguous. Looked up from germline, CDR1 is GTSNPN and CDR2 is SVGIG (reference sequence). CDR3 length: 13 amino acids.

The chain uses TRBV14 and TRBJ2-3; 7 bases agree with TRBD1. The CDR3 extends over 16 amino acids. Germline lookup yields CDR1 SGHDN and CDR2 FVKESK. Trimming took 4 bases from V and 1 from J; bases not matched to a gene: 8. The CDR3 sequence: CASSPDRARGTDTQYF. The CDR3 DNA reads TGTGCCAGCAGCCCAGACAGGGCTCGGGGCACAGATACGCAGTATTTT.

The chain has TRBV18 and TRBJ2-2, with 9 bases that match TRBD1. With 3 bases clipped from V and 7 bases from J, the junction kept 9 bases outside the gene matches. The germline V gene encodes CDR1 KGHSH and CDR2 LQKENI. CDR3 size: 16 residues. The CDR3 nucleotides are TGTGCCAGCTCACCGTACCGGGACAGGGATTTCGGGGAGCTGTTTTTT. Its translation: CASSPYRDRDFGELFF. Looking up the rest from reference TRBV18 and TRBJ2-2 gives the full variable domain: NAGVMQNPRHLVRRRGQEARLRCSPMKGHSHVYWYRQLPEEGLKFMVYLQKENIIDESGMPKERFSAEFPKEGPSILRIQQVVRGDSAAYFCASSPYRDRDFGELFFGEGSRLTVL.

This clone appeared once. The V gene is TRBV2, the J gene TRBJ2-3, with 9 bases that match TRBD1. This CDR3 contains 15 residues. Germline CDR1 and CDR2: SNHLY and FYNNEI. Losses at the gene ends were 4 bases for V and 3 bases for J; bases not matched to a gene: 5. CDR3 sequence: CASSATGGRTDTQYF. In DNA form, the CDR3 reads TGTGCCAGCAGTGCGACAGGGGGGAGAACAGATACGCAGTATTTT.

Here the CDR3 reads CASSEVGHTEAFF. As DNA, the CDR3 is TGCGCCAGCAGTGAGGTGGGGCACACTGAAGCTTTCTTT. The rearrangement links TRBV10-2 to TRBJ1-1, with TRBD1 as a possible D gene (5 bases). CDR3 length: 13 amino acids. V was clipped by 2 bases and J by 3 bases, with 7 bases between them. The germline CDR1 and CDR2 sequences are WSHSY and SAAADI.